Given below is one T cell receptor (beta chain) in context. Germline V gene lookup returns CDR1 MDHEN and CDR2 SYDVKM. Losses at the gene ends were 8 bases for V and 2 bases for J; bases not matched to a gene: 3. The CDR3 contains 13 residues. This entry is derived from a study of blood T cell repertoires in COVID-19. Clones were read by immunoSEQ multiplex PCR, and TCRdb kept only the in-frame ones, dropping some. This table holds 300,000 or so clones, around 86% found once. The specimen sequenced was peripheral blood. V and J are TRBV28 and TRBJ1-5; 7 bases are a match to TRBD1. The clonotype comes from an older man with acute or convalescent COVID-19. The DNA of the CDR3 is TGTGCCAGCGAAACAGGGGGCAATCAGCCCCAGCATTTT. Its protein product is CASETGGNQPQHF.